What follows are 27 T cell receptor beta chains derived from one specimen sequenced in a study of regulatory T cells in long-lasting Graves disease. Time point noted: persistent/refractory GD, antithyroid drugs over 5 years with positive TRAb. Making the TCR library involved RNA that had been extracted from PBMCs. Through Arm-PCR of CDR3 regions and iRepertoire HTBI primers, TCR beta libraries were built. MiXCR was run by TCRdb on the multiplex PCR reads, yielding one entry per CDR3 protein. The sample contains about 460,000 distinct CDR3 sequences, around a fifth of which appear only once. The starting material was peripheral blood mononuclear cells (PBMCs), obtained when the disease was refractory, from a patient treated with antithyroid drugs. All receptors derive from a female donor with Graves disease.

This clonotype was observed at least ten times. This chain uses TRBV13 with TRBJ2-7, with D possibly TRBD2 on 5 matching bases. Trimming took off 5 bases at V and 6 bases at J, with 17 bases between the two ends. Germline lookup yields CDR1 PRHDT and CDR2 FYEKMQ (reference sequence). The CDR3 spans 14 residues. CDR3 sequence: CASSPTTAAGEQYF. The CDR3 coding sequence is TGTGCCAGCAGCCCCACAACCGCGGCGGGCGAGCAGTACTTC.

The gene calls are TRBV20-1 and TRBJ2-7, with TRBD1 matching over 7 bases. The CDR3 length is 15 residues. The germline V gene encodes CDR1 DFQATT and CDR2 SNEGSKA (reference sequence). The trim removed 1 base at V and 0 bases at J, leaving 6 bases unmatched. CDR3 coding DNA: TGCAGTGCTAGAGTCCCGGGACAGTTCTCCTACGAGCAGTACTTC. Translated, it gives CSARVPGQFSYEQYF.

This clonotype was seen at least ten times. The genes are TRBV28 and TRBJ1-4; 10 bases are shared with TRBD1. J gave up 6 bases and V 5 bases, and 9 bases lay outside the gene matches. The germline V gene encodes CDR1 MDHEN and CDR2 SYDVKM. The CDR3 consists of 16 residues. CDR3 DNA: TGTGCCAGCAGTGTCCCGGGACAGGGGAGAGATGAAAAACTGTTTTTT. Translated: CASSVPGQGRDEKLFF. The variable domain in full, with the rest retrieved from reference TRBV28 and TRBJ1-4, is DVKVTQSSRYLVKRTGEKVFLECVQDMDHENMFWYRQDPGLGLRLIYFSYDVKMKEKGDIPEGYSVSREKKERFSLILESASTNQTSMYLCASSVPGQGRDEKLFFGSGTQLSVL.

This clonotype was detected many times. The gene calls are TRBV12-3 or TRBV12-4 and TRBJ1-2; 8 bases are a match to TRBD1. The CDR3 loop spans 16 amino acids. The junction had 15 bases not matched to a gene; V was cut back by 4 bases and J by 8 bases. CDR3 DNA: TGTGCCAGCAGTTCCTACGTCCGGGAACAGGGGGGGGGCTACACCTTC. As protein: CASSSYVREQGGGYTF.

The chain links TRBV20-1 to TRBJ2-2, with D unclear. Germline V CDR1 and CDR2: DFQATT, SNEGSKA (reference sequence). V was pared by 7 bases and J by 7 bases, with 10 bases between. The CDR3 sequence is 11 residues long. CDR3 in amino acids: CSVRPDGELFF. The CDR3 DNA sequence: TGCAGTGTACGACCAGACGGGGAGCTGTTTTTT.

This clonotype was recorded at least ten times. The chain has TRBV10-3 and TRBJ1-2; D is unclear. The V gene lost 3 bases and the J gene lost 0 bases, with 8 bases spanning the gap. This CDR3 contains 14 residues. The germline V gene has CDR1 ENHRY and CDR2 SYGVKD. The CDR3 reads CAISEDVANYGYTF. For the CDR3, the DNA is TGTGCCATCAGTGAAGACGTTGCTAACTATGGCTACACCTTC.

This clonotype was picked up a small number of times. The CDR3 coding sequence is TGCGCCAGCAGTCTTCAGCGGGGGGCCCTCCAAGAGACCCAGTACTTC. Its protein is CASSLQRGALQETQYF. J is TRBJ2-5 and V is TRBV10-2, with 9 nucleotides matching TRBD2. There are 16 residues in the CDR3. Germline CDR1 reads WSHSY; CDR2 reads SAAADI. The junction had 8 bases not matched to a gene; V was cut back by 5 bases and J by 1 base.

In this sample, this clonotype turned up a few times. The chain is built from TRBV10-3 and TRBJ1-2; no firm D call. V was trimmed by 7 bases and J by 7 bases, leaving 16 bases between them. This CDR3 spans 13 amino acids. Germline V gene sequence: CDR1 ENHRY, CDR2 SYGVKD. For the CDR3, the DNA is TGTGCCATCACCGCCGAGAGGGAGAGTGGCTACACCTTC. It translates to CAITAERESGYTF.

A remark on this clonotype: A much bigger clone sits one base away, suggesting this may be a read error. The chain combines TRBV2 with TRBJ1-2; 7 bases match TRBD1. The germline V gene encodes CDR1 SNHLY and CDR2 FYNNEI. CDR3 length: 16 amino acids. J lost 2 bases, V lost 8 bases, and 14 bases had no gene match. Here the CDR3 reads CASGRDDRVANYGYTF. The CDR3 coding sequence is TGTGCCAGCGGTAGAGACGACAGGGTCGCCAACTATGGCTACACCTTC.

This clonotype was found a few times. The CDR3 reads CASRKGQGRTGELFF. CDR3 in DNA: TGTGCCAGCAGAAAAGGACAGGGGAGGACCGGGGAGCTGTTTTTT. V gene TRBV6-2 or TRBV6-3 combines with J gene TRBJ2-2; 9 bases line up with TRBD1. This CDR3 contains 15 residues. Unmatched junction bases numbered 7, after V lost 6 bases and J lost 5 bases. Germline CDR1 is MNHEY and CDR2 is SVGEGT.

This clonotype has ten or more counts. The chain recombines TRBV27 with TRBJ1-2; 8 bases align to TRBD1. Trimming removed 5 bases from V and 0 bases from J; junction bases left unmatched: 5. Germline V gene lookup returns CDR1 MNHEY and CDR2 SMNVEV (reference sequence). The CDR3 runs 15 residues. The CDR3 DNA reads TGTGCCAGCAGTACCGACAGGGGCGCTAACTATGGCTACACCTTC. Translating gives CASSTDRGANYGYTF.

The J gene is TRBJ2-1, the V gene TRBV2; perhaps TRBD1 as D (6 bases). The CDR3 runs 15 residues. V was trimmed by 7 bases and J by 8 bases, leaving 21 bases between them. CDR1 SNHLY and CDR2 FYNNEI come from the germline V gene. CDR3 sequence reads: CASKPRDKLFDEQFF. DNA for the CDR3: TGTGCCAGCAAGCCTCGGGACAAACTCTTCGATGAGCAGTTCTTC.

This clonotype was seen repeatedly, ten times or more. This CDR3 is CASSPLQCAQYF. The DNA of the CDR3 is TGTGCCAGTTCCCCACTGCAGTGTGCCCAGTACTTC. The chain recombines TRBV12-3 or TRBV12-4 with TRBJ2-5; D is ambiguous. The CDR3 has 12 amino acids. Between the trimmed V and J ends, which lost 9 bases and 9 bases, there was a span of 17 bases.

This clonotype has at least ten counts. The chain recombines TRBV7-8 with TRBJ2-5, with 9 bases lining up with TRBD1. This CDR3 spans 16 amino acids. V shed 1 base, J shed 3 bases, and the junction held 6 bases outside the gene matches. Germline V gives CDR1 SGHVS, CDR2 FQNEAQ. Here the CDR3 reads CASSLGTGEPEETQYF. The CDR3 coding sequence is TGTGCCAGCAGCTTAGGGACAGGGGAACCTGAAGAGACCCAGTACTTC.

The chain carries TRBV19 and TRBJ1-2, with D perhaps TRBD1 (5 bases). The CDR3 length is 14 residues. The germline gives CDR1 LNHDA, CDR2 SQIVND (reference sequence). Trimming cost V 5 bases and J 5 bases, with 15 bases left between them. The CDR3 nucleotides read TGTGCCAGTAGTCTCCGCAGGGCCTCATATGGCTACACCTTC. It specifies CASSLRRASYGYTF.

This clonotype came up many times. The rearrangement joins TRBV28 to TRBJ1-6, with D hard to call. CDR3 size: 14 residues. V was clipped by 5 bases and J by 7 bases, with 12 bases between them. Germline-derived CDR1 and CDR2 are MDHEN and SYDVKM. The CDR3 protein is CASSSGQTNSPLHF. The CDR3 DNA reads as TGTGCCAGCAGTAGTGGGCAGACCAATTCACCCCTCCACTTT.

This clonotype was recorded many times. CDR3 in amino acids: CSVRTGNTEAFF. CDR3 DNA sequence: TGCAGCGTAAGGACAGGGAACACTGAAGCTTTCTTT. The chain recombines TRBV29-1 with TRBJ1-1, with 7 bases lining up with TRBD1. The germline gives CDR1 SQVTM, CDR2 ANQGSEA. The J segment lost 1 base and the V segment lost 6 bases, leaving 2 bases of the junction unmatched. This CDR3 contains 12 residues. Full variable domain (rest looked up from reference TRBV29-1 and TRBJ1-1): SAVISQKPSRDICQRGTSLTIQCQVDSQVTMMFWYRQQPGQSLTLIATANQGSEATYESGFVIDKFPISRPNLTFSTLTVSNMSPEDSSIYLCSVRTGNTEAFFGQGTRLTVV.

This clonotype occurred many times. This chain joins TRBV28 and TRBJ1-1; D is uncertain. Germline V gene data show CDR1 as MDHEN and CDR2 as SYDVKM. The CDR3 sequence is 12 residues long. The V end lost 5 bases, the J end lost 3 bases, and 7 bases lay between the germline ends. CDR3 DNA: TGTGCCAGCAGTACTCCTTACACTGAAGCTTTCTTT. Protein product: CASSTPYTEAFF.

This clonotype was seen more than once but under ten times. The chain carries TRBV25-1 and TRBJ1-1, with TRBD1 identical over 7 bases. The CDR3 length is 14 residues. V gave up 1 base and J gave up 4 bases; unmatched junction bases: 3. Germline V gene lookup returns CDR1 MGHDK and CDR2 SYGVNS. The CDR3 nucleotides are TGTGCCAGCAGTGAATCAGGGGGAGGCACTGAAGCTTTCTTT. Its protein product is CASSESGGGTEAFF. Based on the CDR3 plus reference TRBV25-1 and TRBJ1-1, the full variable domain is EADIYQTPRYLVIGTGKKITLECSQTMGHDKMYWYQQDPGMELHLIHYSYGVNSTEKGDLSSESTVSRIRTEHFPLTLESARPSHTSQYLCASSESGGGTEAFFGQGTRLTVV.

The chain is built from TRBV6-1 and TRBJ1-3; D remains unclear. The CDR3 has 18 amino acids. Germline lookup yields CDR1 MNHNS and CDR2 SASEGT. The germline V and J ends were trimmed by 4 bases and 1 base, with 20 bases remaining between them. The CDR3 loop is CASSATVGYVRSGNTIYF. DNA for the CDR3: TGTGCCAGCAGTGCAACCGTTGGCTACGTGAGGTCTGGAAACACCATATATTTT.

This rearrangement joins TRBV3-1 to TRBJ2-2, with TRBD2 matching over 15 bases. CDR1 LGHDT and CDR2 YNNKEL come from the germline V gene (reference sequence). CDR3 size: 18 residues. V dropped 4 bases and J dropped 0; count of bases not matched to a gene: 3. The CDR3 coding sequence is TGTGCCAGCAGCCGAGGACTAGCGGGAGGGCCGAACACCGGGGAGCTGTTTTTT. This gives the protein CASSRGLAGGPNTGELFF.

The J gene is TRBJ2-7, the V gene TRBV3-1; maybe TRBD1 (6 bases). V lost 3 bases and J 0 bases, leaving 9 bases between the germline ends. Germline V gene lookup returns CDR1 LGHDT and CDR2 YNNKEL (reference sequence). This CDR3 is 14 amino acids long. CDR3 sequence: CASSHRDNSYEQYF. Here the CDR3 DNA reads TGTGCCAGCAGCCACCGGGACAACTCCTACGAGCAGTACTTC.

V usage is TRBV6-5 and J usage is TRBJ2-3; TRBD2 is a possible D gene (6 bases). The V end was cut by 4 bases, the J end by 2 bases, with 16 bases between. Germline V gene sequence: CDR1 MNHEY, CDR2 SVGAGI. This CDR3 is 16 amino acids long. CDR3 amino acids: CASSFLVAVVTDTQYF. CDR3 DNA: TGTGCCAGCAGTTTCCTCGTAGCGGTGGTCACAGATACGCAGTATTTT.

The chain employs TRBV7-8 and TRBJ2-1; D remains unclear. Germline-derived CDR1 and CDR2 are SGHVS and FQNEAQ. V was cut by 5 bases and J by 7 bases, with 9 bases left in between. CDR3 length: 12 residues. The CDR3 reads CASSHARNEQFF. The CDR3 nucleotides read TGTGCCAGCAGCCACGCGCGGAATGAGCAGTTCTTC.

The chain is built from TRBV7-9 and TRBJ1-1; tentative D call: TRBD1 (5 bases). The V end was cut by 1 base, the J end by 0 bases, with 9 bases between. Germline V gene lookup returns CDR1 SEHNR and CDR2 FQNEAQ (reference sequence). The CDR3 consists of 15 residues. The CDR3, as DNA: TGTGCCAGCAGCTTAGGGGGGAATCTGAACACTGAAGCTTTCTTT. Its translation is CASSLGGNLNTEAFF.

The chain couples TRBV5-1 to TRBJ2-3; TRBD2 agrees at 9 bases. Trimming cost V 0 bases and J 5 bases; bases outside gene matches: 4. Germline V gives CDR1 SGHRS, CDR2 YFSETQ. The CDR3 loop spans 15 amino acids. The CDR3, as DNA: TGCGCCAGCAGCTTGGCGCTAGCGGGATTAGATACGCAGTATTTT. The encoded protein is CASSLALAGLDTQYF.

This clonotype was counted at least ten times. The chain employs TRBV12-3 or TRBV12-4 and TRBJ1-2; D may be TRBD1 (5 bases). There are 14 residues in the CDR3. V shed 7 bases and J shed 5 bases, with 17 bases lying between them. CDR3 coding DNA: TGTGCCAGCAAAGGCGGAGGGGCCTGGTATGGCTACACCTTC. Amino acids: CASKGGGAWYGYTF.